The present T cell receptor beta chain was sequenced within a study of blood T cell repertoires in COVID-19. There are 15 residues in the CDR3. Trimming removed 4 bases from V and 0 bases from J, with 10 bases in between. Germline-derived CDR1 and CDR2 are MGHRA and YSYEKL. The method was immunoSEQ multiplex PCR; TCRdb's version includes in-frame clones alone and lacks a portion of them. This table holds fewer than 700,000 clones, around 90% found once. This sequence originates from a woman in her 50s with COVID-19, enrolled during active disease. The sample comprised peripheral blood. V usage is TRBV4-1 and J usage is TRBJ1-3; D unresolved. CDR3 sequence (DNA): TGCGCCAGCAGCCTTAGTTTAGCCTCTGGAAACACCATATATTTT. Translation gives CASSLSLASGNTIYF.